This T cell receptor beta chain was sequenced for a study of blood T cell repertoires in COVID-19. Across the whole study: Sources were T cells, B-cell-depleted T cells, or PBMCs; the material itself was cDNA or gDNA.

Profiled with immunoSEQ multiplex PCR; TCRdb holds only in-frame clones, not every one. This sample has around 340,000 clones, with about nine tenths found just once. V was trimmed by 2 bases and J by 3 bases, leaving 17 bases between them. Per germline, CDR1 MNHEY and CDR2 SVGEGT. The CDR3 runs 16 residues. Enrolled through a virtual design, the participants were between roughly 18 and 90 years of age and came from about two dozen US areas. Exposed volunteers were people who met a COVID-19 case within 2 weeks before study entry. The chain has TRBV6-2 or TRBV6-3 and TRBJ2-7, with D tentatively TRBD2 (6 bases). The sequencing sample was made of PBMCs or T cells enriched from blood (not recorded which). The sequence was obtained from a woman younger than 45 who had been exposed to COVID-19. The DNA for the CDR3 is TGTGCCAGCAGTTACCCCCCCTTGGGAGGTTTCTACGAGCAGTACTTC. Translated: CASSYPPLGGFYEQYF.